Each of the 26 T cell receptor beta chains below was sequenced from the same sample in a study of T-cell reconstitution after alpha-beta-depleted transplantation in children. Unique molecular identifiers were incorporated during preparation of the TCRbeta library. One entry per CDR3 protein, called by TCRdb with MiXCR from the PCR reads. The table includes 500,000 to 650,000 distinct CDR3 sequences, approximately 10% detected once. Sequences were derived from PBMCs, mostly from graft donor cells, sampled 180 days after TCRalphabeta/CD19-depleted stem cell transplant. Receptor source: a female patient aged 2-15 years who had a stem cell transplant for aplastic anemia, so the T cells may come from the graft donor.

CDR3 in DNA: TGCGCCAGCAGCCCCGGGCGCGGGACAGGGGATCGCAATCAGCCCCAGCATTTT. Its protein is CASSPGRGTGDRNQPQHF. J is TRBJ1-5 and V is TRBV5-1, with 10 bases lining up with TRBD1. V lost 4 bases to trimming and J lost 2 bases; unmatched junction nucleotides: 12. The CDR3 contains 18 residues. Germline assignment: CDR1 SGHRS and CDR2 YFSETQ.

This clonotype was seen a few times. CDR3 in amino acids: CASSFGSMNEQFF. CDR3 DNA sequence: TGTGCCAGCAGCTTCGGGAGCATGAATGAGCAGTTCTTC. The V gene is TRBV5-6, the J gene TRBJ2-1, with D maybe TRBD2 (6 bases). Trimming stripped 2 bases from V and 7 bases from J, with 10 bases between. This CDR3 has 13 amino acids. Germline CDR1 and CDR2: SGHDT and YYEEEE.

The CDR3 here is CASSDQPGQGAGLGETQYF. In DNA, the CDR3 is TGTGCCAGCAGTGATCAACCGGGACAGGGGGCAGGATTAGGAGAGACCCAGTACTTC. The chain has TRBV28 and TRBJ2-5; 12 bases are a match to TRBD1. Germline values: CDR1 MDHEN, CDR2 SYDVKM. The length of the CDR3 is 19 residues. Unmatched junction bases numbered 17, after V lost 5 bases and J lost 4 bases.

The chain combines TRBV6-1 with TRBJ2-1; 7 bases fit TRBD2. CDR3 length: 14 amino acids. Germline lookup yields CDR1 MNHNS and CDR2 SASEGT. The V segment lost 6 bases and the J segment 7 bases; nucleotides outside the gene matches: 9. The CDR3 sequence is CASSSGRARNEQFF. CDR3 coding DNA: TGTGCCAGCAGCTCTGGGAGGGCGAGAAATGAGCAGTTCTTC.

This clonotype was detected once. The chain joins TRBV5-6 to TRBJ2-2; D may correspond to TRBD1 or TRBD2 (5 bases each). CDR3 length equals 15 residues. Trimming removed 5 bases from V and 4 bases from J, with 15 bases in between. The germline V gene has CDR1 SGHDT and CDR2 YYEEEE. CDR3 nucleotides: TGTGCCAGCAGAACCGGGACGGGGATCACCGGGGAGCTGTTTTTT. Amino acids: CASRTGTGITGELFF.

This clonotype showed up just a few times. The rearrangement links TRBV28 to TRBJ2-2; D is tentatively TRBD1 or TRBD2 (5 bases each). From germline, CDR1 is MDHEN and CDR2 SYDVKM. Trimming pared 6 bases from V and 5 bases from J, leaving 19 bases between. This CDR3 is built from 16 residues. CDR3 sequence (DNA): TGTGCCAGCAGCAATATCCGGGACCTTGTAACCGGGGAGCTGTTTTTT. Translated, it gives CASSNIRDLVTGELFF.

This clonotype was seen a handful of times. The rearrangement links TRBV29-1 to TRBJ2-1, with 9 positions matching TRBD2. This CDR3 region has 15 residues. V lost 1 base, J lost 3 bases, and 4 bases stayed unmatched. In germline, CDR1 is SQVTM, CDR2 ANQGSEA. The CDR3 DNA sequence: TGCAGCGTTGAAGGAATTAGCGGGAGCTACAATGAGCAGTTCTTC. Protein sequence: CSVEGISGSYNEQFF.

This clonotype was detected only a few times. This sequence joins TRBV5-1 and TRBJ2-2; a possible D gene is TRBD1 (6 bases). The CDR3 consists of 16 residues. The ends were cut back, 0 bases at V and 0 bases at J, with 9 bases in the middle. The germline CDR1 and CDR2 sequences are SGHRS and YFSETQ. The CDR3 bases are TGCGCCAGCAGCTTGGTTTGGACAGCGAACACCGGGGAGCTGTTTTTT. Translating gives CASSLVWTANTGELFF.

This clonotype occurred a few times. A read error may account for a junction end that differs from germline. This chain connects TRBV20-1 to TRBJ2-1; a possible D gene is TRBD2 (5 bases). The CDR3 is 16 amino acids. The V gene's germline CDR1 is DFQATT and CDR2 SNEGSKA (reference sequence). This chain's CDR3 is CSAGETSHSSYNEQFF. CDR3 sequence (DNA): TGCAGTGCTGGAGAAACTAGTCACAGCTCCTACAATGAGCAGTTCTTC.

This clonotype was found a few times. The chain couples TRBV28 to TRBJ1-2; D not resolved. The germline gives CDR1 MDHEN, CDR2 SYDVKM. The CDR3 extends over 13 amino acids. V lost 3 bases and J 4 bases, leaving 9 bases between the germline ends. This chain's CDR3 is CASSFQVSYGYTF. CDR3 in DNA: TGTGCCAGCAGTTTCCAGGTTTCCTATGGCTACACCTTC.

This clonotype was seen a handful of times. V usage is TRBV5-5 and J usage is TRBJ2-3, with D perhaps TRBD2 (6 bases). Looked up from germline, CDR1 is SGHKS and CDR2 is YYEKEE (reference sequence). There are 17 residues in the CDR3. V lost 5 bases and J lost 6, with 25 bases in between. The CDR3 DNA is TGTGCCAGCAGTCTTAAACCTGGGACTTCCCCCCGGGATACGCAGTATTTT. This gives the protein CASSLKPGTSPRDTQYF.

This clonotype was seen only a few times. The rearrangement links TRBV28 to TRBJ1-2; tentatively, D is TRBD1 (5 bases). The CDR3 length is 12 residues. The V and J ends lost 3 bases and 8 bases respectively, with 10 bases between them. CDR1 is MDHEN and CDR2 is SYDVKM in the germline V gene. As DNA, the CDR3 is TGTGCCAGCAGTTTGGGACGACTCGGCTACACCTTC. Encoded protein: CASSLGRLGYTF.

V and J are TRBV4-3 and TRBJ2-5; a weak D match, TRBD1 (5 bases). Germline CDR1 is LGHNA and CDR2 is YSLEER. V lost 0 bases to trimming and J lost 0 bases, with 11 bases between them. This CDR3 is 16 amino acids long. The CDR3 nucleotides read TGCGCCAGCAGCCAAGATTGGGCAGGGTACCAAGAGACCCAGTACTTC. Its protein product is CASSQDWAGYQETQYF.

The chain carries TRBV4-3 and TRBJ1-2, with unresolved D. Germline loops: CDR1 LGHNA, CDR2 YSLEER. The V end was cut by 1 base, the J end by 6 bases, with 15 bases between. The CDR3 has 15 amino acids. The CDR3 spells CASSQVVARVDGYTF. The CDR3 DNA follows: TGCGCCAGCAGCCAAGTGGTGGCGCGGGTCGATGGCTACACCTTC.

This clonotype was seen a handful of times. The chain joins TRBV28 to TRBJ1-2; D is possibly TRBD1 (6 bases). Trimming stripped 4 bases from V and 6 bases from J, with 18 bases between. Germline CDR1 MDHEN, CDR2 SYDVKM. The CDR3 is 15 residues long. CDR3 amino acids: CASSSVRGIQNGYTF. Here the CDR3 DNA reads TGTGCCAGCAGTTCCGTCAGGGGAATACAGAATGGCTACACCTTC.

This chain uses TRBV20-1 with TRBJ2-7, with D perhaps TRBD2 (5 bases). Per germline, CDR1 DFQATT and CDR2 SNEGSKA (reference sequence). The CDR3 runs 13 residues. V was pared by 3 bases and J by 0 bases, with 9 bases between. In DNA form, the CDR3 reads TGCAGTGCTAGGAGTGGGAGCTCCTACGAGCAGTACGTC. Translation gives CSARSGSSYEQYV.

This clonotype occurred a few times. CDR3 protein: CASRPTGVEAFF. As DNA, the CDR3 is TGTGCCAGCAGACCTACGGGGGTTGAAGCTTTCTTT. The rearrangement links TRBV7-2 to TRBJ1-1; TRBD1 is a possible D gene (5 bases). The CDR3 has 12 amino acids. Between the trimmed V and J ends, which lost 6 bases and 7 bases, there was a span of 12 bases. Germline lookup yields CDR1 SGHTA and CDR2 FQGNSA. The full variable domain, its missing parts supplied by reference TRBV7-2 and TRBJ1-1, is GAGVSQSPSNKVTEKGKDVELRCDPISGHTALYWYRQSLGQGLEFLIYFQGNSAPDKSGLPSDRFSAERTGGSVSTLTIQRTQQEDSAVYLCASRPTGVEAFFGQGTRLTVV.

The count of this clonotype is one. CDR3 DNA: TGCAGCGTTGTAGCGGGAGTGACGTACGAGCAGTACTTC. It encodes CSVVAGVTYEQYF. V and J are TRBV29-1 and TRBJ2-7; 9 nucleotides line up with TRBD2. The V and J ends lost 4 bases and 4 bases, in that order; junction bases with no gene match: 5. Germline CDR1 SQVTM, CDR2 ANQGSEA. This CDR3 region has 13 residues.

This clonotype was counted between two and nine times. The chain recombines TRBV20-1 with TRBJ2-7; D may be TRBD2 (7 bases). Germline V gene data show CDR1 as DFQATT and CDR2 as SNEGSKA (reference sequence). The V end lost 5 bases, the J end lost 0 bases, and 14 bases lay between the germline ends. CDR3 length: 14 amino acids. The CDR3 spells CSAPRRGASYEQYF. Here the CDR3 DNA reads TGCAGTGCTCCTCGACGGGGGGCCTCCTACGAGCAGTACTTC.

The V and J genes are TRBV5-4 and TRBJ2-1; 11 bases line up with TRBD2. J lost 7 bases, V lost 3 bases, and 9 bases had no gene match. The CDR3 covers 16 residues. The germline V gene has CDR1 SGHNT and CDR2 YYREEE (reference sequence). The chain's CDR3 is CASSWRVLAGVNEQFF. DNA of the CDR3: TGTGCCAGCAGCTGGCGTGTACTAGCGGGAGTTAATGAGCAGTTCTTC.

This clonotype was seen at least ten times. V and J are TRBV9 and TRBJ2-2; possibly TRBD1 or TRBD2 for D (5 bases each). V lost 4 bases and J 5 bases, leaving 12 bases between the germline ends. Germline CDR1 and CDR2: SGDLS and YYNGEE. The CDR3 is made up of 14 amino acids. CDR3 region: CASSPRDVTGELFF. The DNA of the CDR3 is TGTGCCAGCAGCCCCCGGGACGTAACCGGGGAGCTGTTTTTT. The complete variable domain, with remaining parts taken from reference TRBV9 and TRBJ2-2, reads DSGVTQTPKHLITATGQRVTLRCSPRSGDLSVYWYQQSLDQGLQFLIQYYNGEERAKGNILERFSAQQFPDLHSELNLSSLELGDSALYFCASSPRDVTGELFFGEGSRLTVL.

This clonotype appeared a few times. The chain links TRBV6-1 to TRBJ2-1; TRBD2 matches 9 bases. Trimming removed 1 base from V and 5 bases from J; junction bases left unmatched: 0. The CDR3 loop spans 14 amino acids. In germline, CDR1 is MNHNS, CDR2 SASEGT. The CDR3 DNA follows: TGTGCCAGCAGTGAAGGGACTAGCGACAATGAGCAGTTCTTC. It yields the protein CASSEGTSDNEQFF.

The chain employs TRBV12-3 or TRBV12-4 and TRBJ1-2; the match to TRBD1 covers 8 bases. Trimming took 4 bases from V and 6 from J; bases not matched to a gene: 10. This CDR3 has 15 residues. The CDR3: CASSSQGARHNGYTF. In DNA form, the CDR3 reads TGTGCCAGCAGTTCGCAGGGGGCCCGGCACAATGGCTACACCTTC.

The table lists this clonotype with a few counts. This rearrangement joins TRBV12-3 or TRBV12-4 to TRBJ2-5, with D unresolved. Trimming pared 6 bases from V and 4 bases from J, leaving 12 bases between. This CDR3 region has 13 residues. For the CDR3, the DNA is TGTGCCAGCAGCCCGGTCTATGCAGAGACCCAGTACTTC. This translates into CASSPVYAETQYF.

At least ten counts were recorded for this clonotype. The V gene is TRBV7-2, the J gene TRBJ2-5; D may be TRBD1 or TRBD2 (5 bases each). V was trimmed by 5 bases and J by 5 bases, leaving 15 bases between them. The CDR3 consists of 14 residues. Germline-derived CDR1 and CDR2 are SGHTA and FQGNSA. The CDR3 DNA reads as TGTGCCAGCAGCAAACCCTGGGGGACGGAGACCCAGTACTTC. It specifies CASSKPWGTETQYF.

The chain recombines TRBV12-3 or TRBV12-4 with TRBJ2-5; TRBD1 is a possible D gene (6 bases). The CDR3 is made up of 13 amino acids. Between the trimmed V and J ends, which lost 5 bases and 5 bases, there was a span of 12 bases. CDR3 amino acids: CASSVQGWETQYF. CDR3 bases: TGTGCCAGCAGTGTACAGGGATGGGAGACCCAGTACTTC.